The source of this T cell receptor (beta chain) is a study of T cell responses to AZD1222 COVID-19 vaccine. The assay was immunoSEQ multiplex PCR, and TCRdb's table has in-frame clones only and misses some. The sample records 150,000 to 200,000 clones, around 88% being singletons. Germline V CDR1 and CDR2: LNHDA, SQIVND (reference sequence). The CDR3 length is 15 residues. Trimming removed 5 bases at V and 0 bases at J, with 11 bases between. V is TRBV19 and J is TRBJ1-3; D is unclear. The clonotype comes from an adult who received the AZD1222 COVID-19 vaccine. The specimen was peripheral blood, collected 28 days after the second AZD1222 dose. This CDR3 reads CASSSTRSSGNTIYF. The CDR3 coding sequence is TGTGCCAGTAGTTCCACGAGGAGCTCTGGAAACACCATATATTTT. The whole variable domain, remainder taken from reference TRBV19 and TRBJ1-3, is DGGITQSPKYLFRKEGQNVTLSCEQNLNHDAMYWYRQDPGQGLRLIYYSQIVNDFQKGDIAEGYSVSREKKESFPLTVTSAQKNPTAFYLCASSSTRSSGNTIYFGEGSWLTVV.